This paragraph covers one T cell receptor (beta chain) sequence. These data come from a study of blood T cell repertoires in COVID-19. Study details: COVID-19 samples collected from the United States, Italy and Spain covered acute and convalescent phases. PBMCs, B-cell-depleted T cells, or T cells provided the cDNA or gDNA that made up the material.

Authors' methods: The authors estimated nucleated cell counts from reference gene primer amplification. TCRdb's copy holds only in-frame clones and misses some; the assay was immunoSEQ multiplex PCR. V and J calls and clone size follow that table, whereas D and trimming were derived from the DNA. The sample comprises 300,000 or so clones, more than 80% of which are singletons, and 6.4% rests with the top ten. There are 15 residues in the CDR3. Looked up from germline, CDR1 is SGHTA and CDR2 is FQGNSA. V gave up 8 bases and J gave up 2 bases, with 17 bases separating them. V usage is TRBV7-2 and J usage is TRBJ2-3; D is possibly TRBD2 (5 bases). Sample: peripheral blood. The TCR comes from a young man who had recovered from COVID-19. The chain's CDR3 is CASRPGGRLTDTQYF. CDR3 nucleotide sequence: TGTGCCAGCCGCCCCGGCGGGCGTCTCACAGATACGCAGTATTTT.